A selection of T cell receptor beta chains follows, all from one sample in a study of early T cells in non-severe SARS-CoV-2 infection. One entry per CDR3 protein, called by TCRdb with MiXCR from the 5' RACE reads. The sample includes 25,000 to 30,000 distinct CDR3 sequences, approximately 4.6% of them seen just once. The specimen sequenced was whole blood. The receptors here all came from an adult who was a healthcare worker with PCR-confirmed SARS-CoV-2 infection or an uninfected control (not recorded which). The CDR3 runs from the conserved cysteine through the conserved F or W.

TRBV30,14,TRBJ1-4,CAWKLWGVGEKLFF
TRBV27,14,TRBJ2-3,CASSPQEYTDTQYF
TRBV11-2,16,TRBJ2-1,CASSRSISRSYNEQFF
TRBV28,12,TRBJ2-7,CASWTGAYEQYF
TRBV18,13,TRBJ1-6,CASSPGDARPLHF
TRBV20-1,14,TRBJ1-5,CSARQGPPNQPQHF
TRBV29-1,11,TRBJ2-3,CSGLKSDTQYF
TRBV3-1,14,TRBJ1-6,CASSQDMGNSPLHF
TRBV6-5,11,TRBJ2-7,CASNQGYEQYF
TRBV6-1,15,TRBJ2-2,CASRNPARDPGELFF
TRBV7-2,13,TRBJ1-6,CASSILPNSPLHF
TRBV7-6,16,TRBJ2-5,CASSPPGLALGETQYF
TRBV12-3/TRBV12-4,13,TRBJ2-7,CASSFPDSYEQYF
TRBV11-2,16,TRBJ2-2,CASGATSGRRTGELFF
TRBV5-1,18,TRBJ2-7,CASSSYVPSRELLGEQYF
TRBV2,15,TRBJ2-2,CASSGGLAGAGELFF
TRBV5-4,14,TRBJ2-1,CASSPQGVPHEQFF
TRBV5-6,12,TRBJ1-1,CASSLEFTEAFF
TRBV5-6,14,TRBJ2-7,CASSLAGTTYEQYF
TRBV28,14,TRBJ2-5,CASSFASAQETQYF
TRBV27,13,TRBJ1-2,CASRTVYNYGYTF
TRBV6-6,14,TRBJ1-6,CASSPATGNSPLHF
TRBV20-1,14,TRBJ1-2,CSARDLRGGYGYTF
TRBV5-1,16,TRBJ2-1,CASRRLAGVYYNEQFF
TRBV7-9,17,TRBJ2-5,CASSTHEREGQMSTQYF
TRBV5-1,16,TRBJ1-1,CASRLRQGGMNTEAFF
TRBV7-9,15,TRBJ1-4,CASSLGGGQGEKLFF
TRBV29-1,15,TRBJ2-3,CSVGSTSGGTDTQYF
TRBV7-2,14,TRBJ2-5,CASSSRDFYETQYF
TRBV5-1,17,TRBJ2-7,CASSFFGGAGMSYEQYF
TRBV4-1,16,TRBJ2-1,CASSQELAGAYNEQFF
TRBV5-1,14,TRBJ2-1,CASSLLTGVNEQFF
TRBV7-2,14,TRBJ2-7,CASSGGVGSHEQYF
TRBV5-1,16,TRBJ2-1,CASTSLTSGIYNEQFF
TRBV2,14,TRBJ1-5,CASRRDRGHQPQHF
TRBV5-6,14,TRBJ2-1,CASSLGQYYNEQFF
TRBV5-6,15,TRBJ2-4,CASSLVGSAKNIQYF
TRBV12-3/TRBV12-4,14,TRBJ1-4,CASSWTGENEKLFF
TRBV6-5,13,TRBJ2-1,CASSAGHRNEQFF
TRBV6-1,12,TRBJ2-7,CASDIGGYEQYF
TRBV5-1,12,TRBJ1-2,CASSSHLGGYTF
TRBV10-3,13,TRBJ2-7,CATGPLSSYEQYF
TRBV2,15,TRBJ1-1,CASTPDNGGRTEAFF
TRBV5-5,16,TRBJ1-5,CASSLDAGRVNQPQHF
TRBV27,16,TRBJ1-4,CASSSEPFYRGEKLFF
TRBV20-1,17,TRBJ2-3,CSARAPRDGLSTDTQYF
TRBV19,16,TRBJ2-2,CASSRTSGGYTGELFF
TRBV12-3/TRBV12-4,12,TRBJ1-1,CASRSAPSEAFF
TRBV10-2,13,TRBJ1-3,CASGEAPPSTIYF
TRBV7-9,13,TRBJ2-1,CASSPRAADEQFF
TRBV29-1,12,TRBJ1-1,CSVTGGNTEAFF
TRBV5-1,16,TRBJ1-1,CASSPTPGPSNTEAFF
TRBV3-1,15,TRBJ2-6,CASSQEFSGANVLTF
TRBV6-2/TRBV6-3,17,TRBJ1-3,CASTAIGTEFSGNTIYF